The clone carrying this TCR beta chain has more than one count but fewer than ten. This CDR3 contains 15 residues. Germline-derived CDR1 and CDR2 are MRHNA and SNTAGT. V lost 6 bases, J lost 4 bases, and 6 bases stayed unmatched. Per the original data handling: Amplified reference gene primers provided the basis for estimating nucleated cell counts. Profiling relied on immunoSEQ multiplex PCR, and the TCRdb table lists in-frame clones only, not all of them. Clonal size and the V and J genes are those of that table, whereas D and trimming came from the DNA. The sample contains roughly 150,000 clones, approximately 73% of which appear only once. This sample was taken from a study of blood T cell repertoires in COVID-19. At the level of the study: Whether acute or convalescent, the COVID-19 samples came from the United States, Italy and Spain.

V is TRBV6-4 and J is TRBJ2-7; 13 bases fit TRBD2. Source material: peripheral blood. The receptor comes from an elderly woman with acute or convalescent COVID-19. The CDR3 reads CASREGLAGPYEQYF. CDR3 coding DNA: TGTGCCAGCAGAGAGGGACTAGCGGGGCCGTACGAGCAGTACTTC.